Shown below are 7 T cell receptor beta chains from a single sample sequenced in a study of T cells in Graves' hyperthyroidism and ophthalmopathy. What was amplified from RNA transcripts were TCR beta CDR3 regions. The HTBI primer set drove a first-round RT-PCR of the TCR CDR3. TCRdb processed the multiplex PCR reads anew with MiXCR; each CDR3 protein has one entry. The profile shows 200,000 to 250,000 distinct CDR3 sequences, approximately 17% of them singletons. The sequenced sample consisted of blood. These receptors came from a man between 45 and 60 years old with Graves' hyperthyroidism.

This clonotype was counted many times. The chain recombines TRBV12-3 or TRBV12-4 with TRBJ2-3; weak D call: TRBD2 (7 bases). The CDR3 is made up of 17 amino acids. The ends were cut back, 3 bases at V and 2 bases at J, with 18 bases in the middle. As DNA, the CDR3 is TGTGCCAGCAGTTTCCCGAGGGGGGGACGCACCACAGATACGCAGTATTTT. Encoded protein: CASSFPRGGRTTDTQYF.

Many counts were recorded for this clonotype. J is TRBJ2-7 and V is TRBV14, with 7 positions matching TRBD2. This CDR3 has 14 amino acids. V was clipped by 1 base and J by 6 bases; unmatched bases: 6. CDR1 and CDR2 from the germline V gene are SGHDN and FVKESK. The CDR3: CASSQAASGGEQYF. CDR3 in DNA: TGTGCCAGCAGCCAAGCGGCTAGCGGTGGCGAGCAGTACTTC.

This clonotype was observed many times. This chain links TRBV11-2 with TRBJ2-7, with 7 bases aligning to TRBD2. CDR1 is SGHAT, CDR2 FQNNGV, per germline. CDR3 size: 15 residues. After removal of 3 bases from V and 4 bases from J, the junction contained 9 bases not matched to a gene. CDR3 region: CASSLLAAPFYEQYF. The CDR3 nucleotides are TGTGCCAGCAGCTTGCTAGCGGCGCCTTTTTACGAGCAGTACTTC.

At least ten counts were recorded for this clonotype. The J gene is TRBJ2-3, the V gene TRBV20-1; TRBD2 matches at 12 bases. With 0 bases clipped from V and 6 bases from J, the junction kept 7 bases outside the gene matches. The CDR3 length is 16 residues. CDR1 and CDR2 from the germline V gene are DFQATT and SNEGSKA (reference sequence). CDR3 DNA: TGCAGTGCTAGAGATCTAGCGGGAGGGCCCCGCGATACGCAGTATTTT. This sequence encodes CSARDLAGGPRDTQYF.

V and J are TRBV15 and TRBJ1-1; maybe TRBD1 (6 bases). V gave up 8 bases and J gave up 1 base, with 11 bases separating them. Germline CDR1 LNHNV, CDR2 YYDKDF (reference sequence). There are 13 residues in the CDR3. The DNA of the CDR3 is TGTGCCACCCTGGGGACACCGAACACTGAAGCTTTCTTT. This translates into CATLGTPNTEAFF.

This clonotype was seen many times. The J gene is TRBJ2-2, the V gene TRBV6-4, with 7 positions matching TRBD2. This CDR3 is 15 amino acids long. The V gene end was trimmed by 3 bases and the J gene end by 1 base; junction bases not matched to a gene: 2. The germline V gene encodes CDR1 MRHNA and CDR2 SNTAGT. The CDR3 sequence: CASSEAGQNTGELFF. As DNA, the CDR3 is TGTGCCAGCAGTGAAGCGGGGCAGAACACCGGGGAGCTGTTTTTT.

The sample holds many counts of this clonotype. The V call is TRBV5-1, the J call TRBJ2-7; 9 bases match TRBD1. The length of the CDR3 is 15 residues. Germline CDR1 is SGHRS and CDR2 is YFSETQ. Unmatched junction bases numbered 9, after V lost 3 bases and J lost 5 bases. CDR3 in amino acids: CASSWGDRVRHEQYF. The DNA of the CDR3 is TGCGCCAGCAGCTGGGGGGACAGGGTTAGACACGAGCAGTACTTC.